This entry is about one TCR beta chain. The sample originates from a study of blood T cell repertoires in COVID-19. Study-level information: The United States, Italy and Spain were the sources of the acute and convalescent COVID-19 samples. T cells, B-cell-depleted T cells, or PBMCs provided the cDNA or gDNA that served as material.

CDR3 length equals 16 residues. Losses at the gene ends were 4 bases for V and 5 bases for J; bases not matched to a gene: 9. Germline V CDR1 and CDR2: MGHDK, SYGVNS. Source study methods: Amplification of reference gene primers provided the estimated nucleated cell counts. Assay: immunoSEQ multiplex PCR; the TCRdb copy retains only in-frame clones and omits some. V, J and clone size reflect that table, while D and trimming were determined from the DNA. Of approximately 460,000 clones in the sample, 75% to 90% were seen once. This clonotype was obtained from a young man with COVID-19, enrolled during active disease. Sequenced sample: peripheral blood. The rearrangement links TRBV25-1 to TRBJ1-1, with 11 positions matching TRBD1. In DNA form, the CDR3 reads TGTGCCAGCAGTGCCGGGACAGGGGGGTTATTAACTGAAGCTTTCTTT. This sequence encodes CASSAGTGGLLTEAFF.